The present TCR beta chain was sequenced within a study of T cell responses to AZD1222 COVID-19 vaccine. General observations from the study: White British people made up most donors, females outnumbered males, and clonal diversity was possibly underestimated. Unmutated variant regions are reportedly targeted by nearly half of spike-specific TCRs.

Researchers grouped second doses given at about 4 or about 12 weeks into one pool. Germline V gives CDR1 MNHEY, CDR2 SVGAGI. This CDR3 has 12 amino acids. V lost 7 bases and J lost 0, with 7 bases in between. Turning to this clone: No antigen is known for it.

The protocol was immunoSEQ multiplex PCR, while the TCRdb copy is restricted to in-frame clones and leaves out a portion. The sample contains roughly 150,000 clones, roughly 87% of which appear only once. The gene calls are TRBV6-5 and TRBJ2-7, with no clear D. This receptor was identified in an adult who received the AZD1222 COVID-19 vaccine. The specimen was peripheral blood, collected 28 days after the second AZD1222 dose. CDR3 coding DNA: TGTGCCAGCACAGACAACTCCTACGAGCAGTACTTC. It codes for CASTDNSYEQYF.